This TCR beta chain was documented in a study of T cells in Graves' hyperthyroidism and ophthalmopathy. For the study at large: Upon initial diagnosis and before any treatment, peripheral blood was collected.

RNA transcripts were the template for amplifying TCR beta CDR3 regions. Carried out on the TCR CDR3, a first-round RT-PCR used the HTBI primer set. TCRdb reprocessed the multiplex PCR reads with MiXCR, giving one entry per CDR3 protein. The sample includes under 400,000 distinct CDR3 sequences, approximately 14% of them seen just once. CDR1 is SGHRS and CDR2 is YFSETQ in the germline V gene. The length of the CDR3 is 15 residues. J was trimmed by 5 bases and V by 4 bases; bases with no gene match: 9. Graves' hyperthyroidism was deemed stable absent ophthalmopathy progression within 18 months. Diagnoses were established using clinical symptoms, serum thyroxine and TRAb, thyroid ultrasound and orbital computed tomography.

This TCR was sampled from an older woman with Graves' hyperthyroidism. The sequenced material came from blood. The chain is built from TRBV5-1 and TRBJ2-5; 9 bases map to TRBD2. This chain's CDR3 is CASSPGTSLGETQYF. The CDR3 bases are TGCGCCAGCAGCCCAGGGACTAGCTTAGGCGAGACCCAGTACTTC.